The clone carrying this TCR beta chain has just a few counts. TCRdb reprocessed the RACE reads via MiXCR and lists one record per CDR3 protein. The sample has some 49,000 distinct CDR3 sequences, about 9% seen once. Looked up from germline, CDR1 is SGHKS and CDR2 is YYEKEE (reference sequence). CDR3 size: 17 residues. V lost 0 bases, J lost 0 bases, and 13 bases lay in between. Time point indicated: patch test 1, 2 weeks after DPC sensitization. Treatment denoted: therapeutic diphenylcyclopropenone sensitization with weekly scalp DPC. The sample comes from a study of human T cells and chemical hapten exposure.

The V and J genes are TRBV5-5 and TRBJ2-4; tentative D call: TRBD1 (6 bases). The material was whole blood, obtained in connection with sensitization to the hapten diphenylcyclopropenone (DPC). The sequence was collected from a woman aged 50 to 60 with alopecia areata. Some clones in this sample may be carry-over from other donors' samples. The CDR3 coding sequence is TGTGCCAGCAGCTTGGAGGGACACACTATAGCCAAAAACATTCAGTACTTC. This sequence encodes CASSLEGHTIAKNIQYF.